The rows below give T cell receptor beta chains drawn from one sample of a study of regulatory T cells in long-lasting Graves disease. Using its own MiXCR run on the multiplex PCR reads, TCRdb lists one record per CDR3 protein. The sample has around 500,000 distinct CDR3 sequences, 20% to 25% seen once; the top ten hold under 9%. Sequencing was performed on peripheral blood mononuclear cells (PBMCs), taken when the disease was refractory, from a patient treated with antithyroid drugs. The receptors originated from a female donor with Graves disease. Both conserved end residues are part of each CDR3. Each record gives: V gene, clone size, J gene, D gene, CDR3 DNA, CDR3 protein. D genes are given only for firm matches. Expanded clones are given a class, and other clones once, few, many or no size at all.

>TRBV7-2|few|TRBJ2-3|TRBD1
TGTGCCAGCAGCTACCGGACAGGGAGCACAGATACGCAGTATTTT
CASSYRTGSTDTQYF
>TRBV5-6|once|TRBJ1-1|TRBD1
TGTGCCAGCAGTGCTGCGGCAGGGGGCACGAACACTGAAGCTTTCTTT
CASSAAAGGTNTEAFF
>TRBV6-1|many|TRBJ2-7|TRBD2
TGTGCCAGCGGACTAGCATCCTACGAGCAGTACTTC
CASGLASYEQYF
>TRBV7-2|few|TRBJ2-2|-
TGTGCCAGCAGCTCACATTACCGTTTGGAGACCGGGGAGCTGTTTTTT
CASSSHYRLETGELFF
>TRBV7-9|few|TRBJ2-7|TRBD2
TGTGCCAGCAGCTTAGTTTCTAGCGGGAAGTCCTACGAGCAGTACTTC
CASSLVSSGKSYEQYF
>TRBV11-2|many|TRBJ1-1|TRBD1
TGTGCCAGCAGCTTTGACAGGGGGCCGCACACTGAAGCTTTCTTT
CASSFDRGPHTEAFF
>TRBV10-1|many|TRBJ2-1|-
TGCGCCAGCAGTCTGTCGACTGGGGATGAGCAGTTCTTC
CASSLSTGDEQFF
>TRBV6-1|-|TRBJ2-1|TRBD1
TGTGCCAGCAGAGGGACAGGGGGCCCCTACAATGAGCAGTTCTTC
CASRGTGGPYNEQFF
>TRBV12-3/TRBV12-4|many|TRBJ2-7|-
TGTGCCAGCAGTCGTGTCACCTACGAGCAGTACTTC
CASSRVTYEQYF
>TRBV30|many|TRBJ1-1|-
TGTGCCTGGAGTGTACCGGGGTTCAGGGGCGCTGAAGCTTTCTTT
CAWSVPGFRGAEAFF
>TRBV5-1|-|TRBJ2-7|TRBD1
TGCGCCAGCAAACTCATACAGGGGGCGCGCGACGAGCAGTACTTC
CASKLIQGARDEQYF
>TRBV20-1|few|TRBJ2-2|TRBD1
TGCAGTGCTACAACGGACAGGGGGCCGAACACCGGGGAGCTGTTTTTT
CSATTDRGPNTGELFF
>TRBV7-9|-|TRBJ2-5|-
TGTGCCAGCAGCTTGCGGGACAGAATCCAAGAGACCCAGTACTTC
CASSLRDRIQETQYF
>TRBV12-3/TRBV12-4|many|TRBJ1-1|-
TGTGCCAGCAGTCATTCGGACGGGAACACTGAAGCTTTCTTT
CASSHSDGNTEAFF
>TRBV7-9|-|TRBJ2-2|-
TGTGCCAGCCTGAAGGGGTGGAACACCGGGGAGCTGTTTTTT
CASLKGWNTGELFF
>TRBV3-1|many|TRBJ2-5|TRBD2
TGTGCCAGCAGCTTGAGGACTAGCGGAGCTCAGGAGACCCAGTACTTC
CASSLRTSGAQETQYF
>TRBV2|many|TRBJ1-2|-
TGTGCCAGCAGTGGTTCAGACGGGGATCCCTCCTTGCGTGGCTACACCTTC
CASSGSDGDPSLRGYTF
>TRBV5-6|-|TRBJ2-2|TRBD1
TGTGCCAGCAGCCAAGATCTTAGACAGGGTGCAAACACCGGGGAGCTGTTTTTT
CASSQDLRQGANTGELFF
>TRBV6-2/TRBV6-3|many|TRBJ1-2|TRBD1
TGTGCCAGCAGTTACTCGAGGGAAAGGACAGGGGGCAACTTGGGCTACACCTTC
CASSYSRERTGGNLGYTF
>TRBV27|many|TRBJ2-6|-
TGTGCCAGCAGTTTCGGCTCAGGGGCCAACGTCCTGACTTTC
CASSFGSGANVLTF